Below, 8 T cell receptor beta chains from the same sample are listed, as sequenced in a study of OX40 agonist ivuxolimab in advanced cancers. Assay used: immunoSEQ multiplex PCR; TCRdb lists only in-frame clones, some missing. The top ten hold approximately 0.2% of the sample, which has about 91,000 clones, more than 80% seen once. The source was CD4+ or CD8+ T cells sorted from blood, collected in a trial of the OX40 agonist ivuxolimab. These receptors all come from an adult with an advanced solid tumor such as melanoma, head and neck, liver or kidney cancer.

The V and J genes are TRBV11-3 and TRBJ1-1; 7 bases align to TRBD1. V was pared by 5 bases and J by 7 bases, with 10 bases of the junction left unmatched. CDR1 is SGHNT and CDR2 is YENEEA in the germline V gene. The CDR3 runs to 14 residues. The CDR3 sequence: CASSLRGGSFEAFF. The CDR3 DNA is TGTGCCAGCAGCCTCAGGGGGGGCAGCTTTGAAGCTTTCTTT.

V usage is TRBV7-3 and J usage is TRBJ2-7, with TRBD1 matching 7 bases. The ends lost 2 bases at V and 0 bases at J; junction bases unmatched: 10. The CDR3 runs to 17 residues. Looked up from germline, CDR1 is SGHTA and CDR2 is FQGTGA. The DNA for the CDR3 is TGTGCCAGCAGCTTAGGGCCCCCGACAGGGACCTCCTACGAGCAGTACTTC. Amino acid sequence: CASSLGPPTGTSYEQYF. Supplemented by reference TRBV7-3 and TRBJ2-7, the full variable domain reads GAGVSQTPSNKVTEKGKYVELRCDPISGHTALYWYRQSLGQGPEFLIYFQGTGAADDSGLPNDRFFAVRPEGSVSTLKIQRTERGDSAVYLCASSLGPPTGTSYEQYFGPGTRLTVT.

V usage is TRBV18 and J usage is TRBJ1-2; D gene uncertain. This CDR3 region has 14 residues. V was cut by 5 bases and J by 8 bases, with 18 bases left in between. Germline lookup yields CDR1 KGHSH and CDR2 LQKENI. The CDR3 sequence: CASSALSGVRGYTF. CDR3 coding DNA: TGTGCCAGCTCAGCACTTTCCGGGGTGAGAGGCTACACCTTC.

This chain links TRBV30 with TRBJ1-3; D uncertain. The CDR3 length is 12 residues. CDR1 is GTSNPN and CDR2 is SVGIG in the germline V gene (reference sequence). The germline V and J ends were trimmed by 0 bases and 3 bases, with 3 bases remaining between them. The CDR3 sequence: CAWSVYGNTIYF. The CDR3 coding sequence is TGTGCCTGGAGTGTATATGGAAACACCATATATTTT.

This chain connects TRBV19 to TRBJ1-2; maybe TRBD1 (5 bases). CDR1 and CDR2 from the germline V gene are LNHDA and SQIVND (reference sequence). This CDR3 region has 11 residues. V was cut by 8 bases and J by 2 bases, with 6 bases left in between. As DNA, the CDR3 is TGTGCCAGTCGACAGAACTATGGCTACACCTTC. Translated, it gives CASRQNYGYTF.

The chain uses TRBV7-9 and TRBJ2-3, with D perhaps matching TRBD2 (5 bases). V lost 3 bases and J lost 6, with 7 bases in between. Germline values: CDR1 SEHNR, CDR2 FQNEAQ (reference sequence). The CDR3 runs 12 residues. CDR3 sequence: CASSFGGDTQYF. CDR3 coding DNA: TGTGCCAGCAGCTTTGGAGGCGATACGCAGTATTTT.

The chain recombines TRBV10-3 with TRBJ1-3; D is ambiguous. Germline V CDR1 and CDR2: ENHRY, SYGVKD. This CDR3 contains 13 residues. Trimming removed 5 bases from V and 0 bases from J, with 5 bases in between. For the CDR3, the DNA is TGTGCCATCAGTTCAAGCTCTGGAAACACCATATATTTT. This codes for CAISSSSGNTIYF.

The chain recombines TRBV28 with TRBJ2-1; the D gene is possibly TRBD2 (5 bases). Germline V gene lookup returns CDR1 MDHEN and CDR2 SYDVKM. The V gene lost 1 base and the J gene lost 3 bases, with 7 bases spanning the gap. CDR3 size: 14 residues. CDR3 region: CASSLLRDYNEQFF. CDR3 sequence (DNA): TGTGCCAGCAGTTTATTACGGGACTACAATGAGCAGTTCTTC.